This T cell receptor (beta chain) originates from a study of human T cells and chemical hapten exposure. The CDR3 sequence is 14 residues long. Germline trimming cut 8 bases from V and 5 bases from J; bases unmatched to any gene: 6. Germline V lookup: CDR1 ENHRY, CDR2 SYGVKD. Time point described: pre-sensitization, week 0. Described treatment: therapeutic diphenylcyclopropenone sensitization with weekly scalp DPC. Donors, patients with alopecia ranging from 18 to 70 years old and judged suitable for DPC, provided samples. Whole-study results and caveats: The donor cohort had alopecia, so its immune response may not match that of healthy people.

This clonotype was detected many times. Its antigen is not identified. TCRdb fed the RACE reads into MiXCR, producing one record per CDR3 protein. The sample has roughly 51,000 distinct CDR3 sequences; 9.9% are singletons. V gene TRBV10-3 combines with J gene TRBJ2-3; 11 bases are a match to TRBD2. The sequence was obtained from a man between 35 and 55 years old with alopecia areata. Some clones in this sample may be carry-over from other donors' samples. The sequences come from whole blood, collected in connection with sensitization to the hapten diphenylcyclopropenone (DPC). As DNA, the CDR3 is TGTGCCATCGGCCTAGCGGGAGGTCAAGATACGCAGTATTTT. Translated: CAIGLAGGQDTQYF.